These T cell receptor beta chains were read from a single sample in a study of blood T cell repertoires in COVID-19. Repertoires were generated with immunoSEQ multiplex PCR, while TCRdb's copy carries only in-frame clones and drops some. In the table there are 150,000 to 200,000 clones, 65% to 85% of which are singletons. Sequenced: PBMCs or T cells enriched from blood (not recorded which). The receptors here all came from a man aged 70 or older who had been exposed to COVID-19. Both conserved end residues are part of each CDR3. Each record gives: J gene, clone size, V gene, D gene, CDR3 protein, CDR3 DNA. The D gene is left open where the match is weak. Rows give clone size only sometimes, using once, few, many, or a class for an expanded clone.

J: TRBJ2-3
size: .
V: TRBV7-3
D: TRBD2
CDR3: CASSPRLAGESTDTQYF
DNA: TGTGCCAGCAGCCCCCGACTAGCGGGGGAGTCCACAGATACGCAGTATTTT

J: TRBJ1-2
size: .
V: TRBV20-1
D: .
CDR3: CSASTGVGYTF
DNA: TGCAGTGCCTCCACAGGAGTTGGCTACACCTTC

J: TRBJ1-2
size: .
V: TRBV7-2
D: .
CDR3: CASSLGREGYGYTF
DNA: TGTGCCAGCAGCTTGGGCAGGGAGGGATATGGCTACACCTTC

J: TRBJ2-7
size: .
V: TRBV24-1
D: .
CDR3: CATSDPRTLLEDEQYF
DNA: TGTGCCACCAGTGATCCCAGGACCCTTCTGGAGGACGAGCAGTACTTC

J: TRBJ2-5
size: .
V: TRBV29-1
D: .
CDR3: CSVDVLGETQYF
DNA: TGCAGCGTTGACGTTCTCGGGGAGACCCAGTACTTC

J: TRBJ2-7
size: once
V: TRBV12-5
D: TRBD1
CDR3: CASGLTTGTAFYEQYF
DNA: TGTGCTAGTGGTCTAACGACCGGGACAGCTTTCTACGAGCAGTACTTC

J: TRBJ2-7
size: once
V: TRBV19
D: TRBD1
CDR3: CASSMGQGPYEQYF
DNA: TGTGCCAGTAGTATGGGACAGGGTCCCTACGAGCAGTACTTC

J: TRBJ1-3
size: .
V: TRBV30
D: TRBD1
CDR3: CACDREYSGNTIYF
DNA: TGTGCCTGCGACAGGGAATACTCTGGAAACACCATATATTTT

J: TRBJ2-3
size: .
V: TRBV29-1
D: .
CDR3: CSVEGGADTQYF
DNA: TGCAGCGTGGAGGGAGGAGCAGATACGCAGTATTTT

J: TRBJ2-2
size: few
V: TRBV11-3
D: .
CDR3: CASSGDRVELFF
DNA: TGTGCCAGCAGCGGCGACAGAGTGGAGCTGTTTTTT

J: TRBJ1-2
size: few
V: TRBV9
D: TRBD1
CDR3: CASSAIQGNYGYTF
DNA: TGTGCCAGCAGCGCAATACAGGGGAACTATGGCTACACCTTC

J: TRBJ1-4
size: .
V: TRBV9
D: .
CDR3: CASSVGQNEKLFF
DNA: TGTGCCAGCAGCGTAGGGCAGAATGAAAAACTGTTTTTT

J: TRBJ2-2
size: .
V: TRBV30
D: .
CDR3: CAWSSGVGGELFF
DNA: TGTGCCTGGAGTTCGGGGGTTGGGGGGGAGCTGTTTTTT

J: TRBJ2-1
size: .
V: TRBV27
D: .
CDR3: CASRSERSGSYNEQFF
DNA: TGTGCCAGCAGATCCGAGCGGTCAGGATCCTACAATGAGCAGTTCTTC

J: TRBJ1-2
size: .
V: TRBV10-3
D: .
CDR3: CAISEGVAANYGYTF
DNA: TGTGCCATCAGTGAGGGTGTAGCCGCTAACTATGGCTACACCTTC

J: TRBJ2-5
size: .
V: TRBV5-8
D: TRBD1
CDR3: CASSFGQGVDQVETQYF
DNA: TGTGCCAGCAGCTTTGGACAGGGAGTAGACCAAGTAGAGACCCAGTACTTC

J: TRBJ1-1
size: .
V: TRBV27
D: .
CDR3: CASSLERRYTEAFF
DNA: TGTGCCAGCAGTTTAGAAAGGCGGTACACTGAAGCTTTCTTT

J: TRBJ2-7
size: few
V: TRBV27
D: TRBD2
CDR3: CASRLTSEYEQYF
DNA: TGTGCCAGCAGACTGACTAGCGAGTACGAGCAGTACTTC

J: TRBJ1-4
size: .
V: TRBV19
D: TRBD1
CDR3: CASSMPGGGPNEKLFF
DNA: TGTGCCAGTAGTATGCCAGGGGGAGGCCCAAATGAAAAACTGTTTTTT

J: TRBJ2-5
size: .
V: TRBV2
D: TRBD2
CDR3: CASRGVAGVETQYF
DNA: TGTGCCAGCAGGGGAGTAGCGGGGGTCGAGACCCAGTACTTC

J: TRBJ1-3
size: .
V: TRBV5-4
D: .
CDR3: CASSWVGSSGNTIYF
DNA: TGTGCCAGCAGCTGGGTCGGGAGCTCTGGAAACACCATATATTTT

J: TRBJ1-4
size: .
V: TRBV5-1
D: TRBD1
CDR3: CASSIQQGAREKLFF
DNA: TGCGCCAGCAGCATACAACAGGGGGCGAGGGAAAAACTGTTTTTT

J: TRBJ1-4
size: few
V: TRBV6-5
D: TRBD1
CDR3: CASSPGGTGKEKLFF
DNA: TGTGCCAGCAGTCCCGGGGGGACAGGGAAAGAAAAACTGTTTTTT

J: TRBJ1-2
size: .
V: TRBV7-9
D: .
CDR3: CASSLVGVGGHGYTF
DNA: TGTGCCAGCAGCTTAGTCGGCGTGGGGGGTCATGGCTACACCTTC

J: TRBJ2-5
size: .
V: TRBV7-2
D: TRBD1
CDR3: CASRRDRGRETQYF
DNA: TGTGCCAGCAGGAGGGACAGGGGGCGAGAGACCCAGTACTTC

J: TRBJ2-7
size: .
V: TRBV19
D: TRBD2
CDR3: CASSLAGGPPLGQYF
DNA: TGTGCCAGTAGTCTAGCGGGAGGCCCTCCTCTAGGGCAGTACTTC

J: TRBJ2-3
size: .
V: TRBV28
D: .
CDR3: CASSLIGRDWDTQYF
DNA: TGTGCCAGCAGTTTAATTGGCAGGGACTGGGATACGCAGTATTTT

J: TRBJ2-2
size: .
V: TRBV12-2
D: .
CDR3: CASRLSRPWGPENTGELFF
DNA: TGTGCAAGTCGCTTATCTCGGCCGTGGGGCCCTGAGAACACCGGGGAGCTGTTTTTT

J: TRBJ1-2
size: .
V: TRBV4-2
D: TRBD1
CDR3: CASSQEGTGPLYGYTF
DNA: TGTGCCAGCAGCCAAGAGGGGACAGGGCCTCTCTATGGCTACACCTTC

J: TRBJ1-5
size: once
V: TRBV4-1
D: .
CDR3: CASSQEDTYSNQPQHF
DNA: TGCGCCAGCAGCCAAGAGGACACGTATAGCAATCAGCCCCAGCATTTT

J: TRBJ2-3
size: .
V: TRBV5-1
D: TRBD1
CDR3: CASEGTGGTNTQYF
DNA: TGCGCCAGCGAGGGGACAGGGGGCACTAATACGCAGTATTTT

J: TRBJ2-5
size: .
V: TRBV7-2
D: TRBD1
CDR3: CASSRTGAGETQYF
DNA: TGTGCCAGCAGTCGGACAGGGGCAGGGGAGACCCAGTACTTC

J: TRBJ1-5
size: once
V: TRBV6-5
D: TRBD1
CDR3: CASSPDRGPNQPQHF
DNA: TGTGCCAGCAGCCCAGACAGGGGTCCCAATCAGCCCCAGCATTTT

J: TRBJ1-2
size: few
V: TRBV7-8
D: .
CDR3: CASSLAEGNYGYTF
DNA: TGTGCCAGCAGCTTAGCGGAGGGAAACTATGGCTACACCTTC

J: TRBJ1-6
size: .
V: TRBV6-5
D: .
CDR3: CATGGSSYNSPLHF
DNA: TGTGCCACGGGAGGGAGCTCCTATAATTCACCCCTCCACTTT

J: TRBJ1-1
size: once
V: TRBV30
D: .
CDR3: CAWSVTANREAFF
DNA: TGTGCCTGGAGTGTAACCGCCAACCGGGAAGCTTTCTTT

J: TRBJ1-2
size: .
V: TRBV29-1
D: .
CDR3: CSVRGNYGYTF
DNA: TGCAGCGTCAGGGGAAACTATGGCTACACCTTC

J: TRBJ1-2
size: once
V: TRBV19
D: TRBD1
CDR3: CATATTGTGDGYTF
DNA: TGTGCCACCGCGACAACTGGGACAGGGGATGGCTACACCTTC

J: TRBJ1-1
size: .
V: TRBV7-2
D: .
CDR3: CASRIQGRNTEAFF
DNA: TGTGCCAGCAGGATACAGGGTAGGAACACTGAAGCTTTCTTT

J: TRBJ1-1
size: .
V: TRBV2
D: TRBD1
CDR3: CASTPDRPSTTEAFF
DNA: TGTGCCAGCACCCCGGACAGGCCCAGTACCACTGAAGCTTTCTTT

J: TRBJ1-2
size: .
V: TRBV20-1
D: .
CDR3: CSAQPPGGYTF
DNA: TGCAGTGCTCAACCCCCCGGTGGCTACACCTTC

J: TRBJ1-2
size: .
V: TRBV4-3
D: TRBD1
CDR3: CASSQGLTGVDGYTF
DNA: TGCGCCAGCAGCCAAGGGCTAACAGGGGTGGATGGCTACACCTTC

J: TRBJ2-2
size: .
V: TRBV28
D: TRBD1
CDR3: CASSFQGVQGATQFGELFF
DNA: TGTGCCAGCAGTTTCCAGGGGGTTCAGGGGGCTACCCAATTCGGGGAGCTGTTTTTT

J: TRBJ2-1
size: .
V: TRBV5-4
D: .
CDR3: CASSLGQISYNEQFF
DNA: TGTGCCAGCAGCTTGGGACAGATCTCCTACAATGAGCAGTTCTTC

J: TRBJ2-5
size: once
V: TRBV25-1
D: .
CDR3: CASSEGGALETQYF
DNA: TGTGCCAGCAGTGAAGGGGGGGCCCTGGAGACCCAGTACTTC

J: TRBJ1-1
size: .
V: TRBV18
D: TRBD1
CDR3: CASSPQGATEAFF
DNA: TGTGCCAGCTCACCCCAGGGGGCGACTGAAGCTTTCTTT

J: TRBJ1-4
size: .
V: TRBV30
D: TRBD1
CDR3: CAWSGGTGRNEKLFF
DNA: TGTGCCTGGAGTGGAGGGACAGGGCGAAACGAAAAACTGTTTTTT

J: TRBJ1-6
size: once
V: TRBV2
D: .
CDR3: CASSDSAGLTPLHF
DNA: TGTGCCAGCAGTGATTCGGCAGGGTTAACACCCCTCCACTTT

J: TRBJ2-3
size: .
V: TRBV29-1
D: .
CDR3: CSVGRQKGETDTQYF
DNA: TGCAGCGTTGGGCGACAGAAGGGGGAAACAGATACGCAGTATTTT

J: TRBJ1-1
size: .
V: TRBV6-5
D: .
CDR3: CASSYPTGLGTEAFF
DNA: TGTGCCAGCAGTTACCCTACAGGGTTAGGGACTGAAGCTTTCTTT